The 30 T cell receptor beta chains below all came from one sample that was sequenced in a study of blood T cell repertoires in COVID-19. Some clones are missing from TCRdb's copy, which holds only in-frame ones; the method was immunoSEQ multiplex PCR. Here the sample spans tens of thousands of clones, 80% to 90% being singletons. The sample was peripheral blood. Receptor source: a man in his fifties or sixties with active COVID-19.

V and J are TRBV7-2 and TRBJ2-6, with D possibly TRBD2 on 5 matching bases. Germline V gene lookup returns CDR1 SGHTA and CDR2 FQGNSA. Trimming pared 3 bases from V and 2 bases from J, leaving 8 bases between. There are 15 residues in the CDR3. The CDR3 nucleotides read TGTGCCAGCAGCTTCCGGGGAACTGGGGCCAACGTCCTGACTTTC. Translating gives CASSFRGTGANVLTF. Looking up the rest from reference TRBV7-2 and TRBJ2-6 gives the full variable domain: GAGVSQSPSNKVTEKGKDVELRCDPISGHTALYWYRQSLGQGLEFLIYFQGNSAPDKSGLPSDRFSAERTGGSVSTLTIQRTQQEDSAVYLCASSFRGTGANVLTFGAGSRLTVL.

The chain combines TRBV9 with TRBJ2-5; D is possibly TRBD2 (5 bases). The CDR3 is 15 amino acids. CDR1 and CDR2 (germline): SGDLS, YYNGEE. Trimming removed 2 bases from V and 2 bases from J, with 13 bases in between. CDR3 sequence reads: CASSVLSGSQETQYF. The CDR3 bases are TGTGCCAGCAGCGTCCTCTCGGGGTCGCAAGAGACCCAGTACTTC.

The V gene is TRBV7-9, the J gene TRBJ2-5; 7 nucleotides match TRBD1. V lost 8 bases to trimming and J lost 1 base; unmatched junction nucleotides: 4. Per germline, CDR1 SEHNR and CDR2 FQNEAQ (reference sequence). The CDR3 is made up of 13 amino acids. The DNA of the CDR3 is TGTGCCAGCTCCCACAGGGGCCAAGAGACCCAGTACTTC. As protein: CASSHRGQETQYF.

The CDR3 nucleotides read TGTGCCAGTAGCACCCGAGGGGGCCATTATGAGCAGTTCTTC. This encodes CASSTRGGHYEQFF. This chain joins TRBV19 and TRBJ2-1, with 7 nucleotides matching TRBD1. Trimming removed 6 bases from V and 8 bases from J; junction bases left unmatched: 10. From germline, CDR1 is LNHDA and CDR2 SQIVND (reference sequence). This CDR3 contains 14 residues.

The CDR3, as DNA: TGTGCCAGCAGCTTATTTTTCGGTGGTTCCTACGAGCAGTACTTC. Protein: CASSLFFGGSYEQYF. The V call is TRBV11-3, the J call TRBJ2-7; D unresolved. The V end was cut by 2 bases, the J end by 1 base, with 12 bases between. Germline values: CDR1 SGHNT, CDR2 YENEEA. This CDR3 is built from 15 residues.

V and J are TRBV4-2 and TRBJ1-2; D not certain. CDR1 is LGHNA, CDR2 YNFKEQ, per germline. The CDR3 has 16 residues. V lost 2 bases to trimming and J lost 8 bases, with 21 bases between them. The CDR3 region has the DNA TGTGCCAGCAGCCAACCATTTAATGACGGCTCAGGAGGCTACACCTTC. This encodes CASSQPFNDGSGGYTF.

V and J are TRBV13 and TRBJ2-1; D might be TRBD2 (5 bases). CDR1 is PRHDT and CDR2 is FYEKMQ in the germline V gene (reference sequence). Trimming removed 1 base from V and 4 bases from J, with 17 bases in between. The CDR3 loop spans 17 amino acids. The CDR3 DNA reads as TGTGCCAGCAGCTTAGTTGGGCTAGCCCGCGATTACAATGAGCAGTTCTTC. Translating gives CASSLVGLARDYNEQFF.

V gene TRBV5-6 combines with J gene TRBJ1-2; TRBD1 aligns across 7 bases. The CDR3 loop spans 14 amino acids. Germline V gene sequence: CDR1 SGHDT, CDR2 YYEEEE. Losses at the gene ends were 0 bases for V and 3 bases for J; bases not matched to a gene: 2. In DNA, the CDR3 is TGTGCCAGCAGCTTGGAGGGGGCGGACTATGGCTACACCTTC. Translating gives CASSLEGADYGYTF.

V gene TRBV19 combines with J gene TRBJ1-1; 11 nucleotides align to TRBD1. Germline-derived CDR1 and CDR2 are LNHDA and SQIVND (reference sequence). Trimming cost V 1 base and J 6 bases; bases outside gene matches: 10. This CDR3 has 17 residues. CDR3 region: CASSIGYGQGAIAEAFF. DNA of the CDR3: TGTGCCAGTAGTATAGGGTATGGACAGGGGGCAATTGCTGAAGCTTTCTTT.

The chain is built from TRBV5-1 and TRBJ2-3; possible D gene TRBD2, 6 bases. This CDR3 has 14 amino acids. V lost 2 bases and J lost 0, with 7 bases in between. Germline V gives CDR1 SGHRS, CDR2 YFSETQ. CDR3 protein: CASSFGTSTDTQYF. DNA for the CDR3: TGCGCCAGCAGCTTCGGGACTAGCACAGATACGCAGTATTTT.

The chain is built from TRBV20-1 and TRBJ2-3; TRBD2 aligns across 8 bases. Germline CDR1 and CDR2: DFQATT and SNEGSKA (reference sequence). V dropped 6 bases and J dropped 10; count of bases not matched to a gene: 6. The CDR3 runs to 11 residues. The CDR3, as DNA: TGCAGTGCCGAGAGCGGGGGCGCGCAGTATTTT. Protein sequence: CSAESGGAQYF.

The chain recombines TRBV6-5 with TRBJ2-7; 9 positions agree with TRBD1. J gave up 2 bases and V 7 bases, and 9 bases lay outside the gene matches. Germline-derived CDR1 and CDR2 are MNHEY and SVGAGI. The CDR3 covers 15 residues. The chain's CDR3 is CASTVSGTGTYEQYF. CDR3 in DNA: TGTGCCAGCACGGTATCCGGGACAGGGACCTACGAGCAGTACTTC.

The chain employs TRBV5-6 and TRBJ1-5; 7 bases match TRBD1. V lost 4 bases and J lost 1; bases outside the gene matches: 5. CDR1 and CDR2 from the germline V gene are SGHDT and YYEEEE. This CDR3 comprises 15 residues. In DNA form, the CDR3 reads TGTGCCAGCAGCGGAGGGACAGCGAGCAATCAGCCCCAGCATTTT. Its translation: CASSGGTASNQPQHF.

The CDR3 spells CATSRTGNTQYF. CDR3 sequence (DNA): TGTGCCACCAGCAGAACAGGTAATACGCAGTATTTT. This chain joins TRBV15 and TRBJ2-3; a weak D match, TRBD1 (5 bases). Germline V gene data show CDR1 as LNHNV and CDR2 as YYDKDF (reference sequence). Trimming took off 2 bases at V and 7 bases at J, with 7 bases between the two ends. The length of the CDR3 is 12 residues.

The CDR3 is CASSSPGTSHGYEQYF. Written as DNA, the CDR3 is TGTGCCAGCAGCTCACCCGGGACTAGCCACGGCTACGAGCAGTACTTC. The chain recombines TRBV11-1 with TRBJ2-7; 9 bases fit TRBD2. Germline V lookup: CDR1 SGHAT, CDR2 FQDESV (reference sequence). The CDR3 is 16 residues long. J was trimmed by 3 bases and V by 4 bases; bases with no gene match: 10.

The rearrangement uses TRBV3-1 (or the pseudogene TRBV3-2) and TRBJ1-3; a possible D gene is TRBD1 (5 bases). The CDR3 loop spans 16 amino acids. V shed 5 bases and J shed 2 bases, with 16 bases lying between them. The germline V gene encodes CDR1 LGHDT and CDR2 YNNKEL (reference sequence). Here the CDR3 reads CASSARDSGAGNTIYF. In DNA, the CDR3 is TGTGCCAGCAGCGCCAGGGACTCGGGGGCTGGAAACACCATATATTTT.

This clone is a singleton in its sample. V gene TRBV7-6 combines with J gene TRBJ1-6; TRBD1 is a possible D gene (5 bases). V was trimmed by 5 bases and J by 6 bases, leaving 20 bases between them. Germline CDR1 is SGHVS and CDR2 is FNYEAQ. CDR3 length: 17 amino acids. CDR3 bases: TGTGCCAGCAGCCCCCGGCGGGGGGGTAGGGGTAATTCACCCCTCCACTTT. Its protein is CASSPRRGGRGNSPLHF.

V usage is TRBV6-5 and J usage is TRBJ2-3; D possibly corresponds to TRBD2 (6 bases). The V and J ends lost 4 bases and 8 bases respectively, with 19 bases between them. Germline V gene sequence: CDR1 MNHEY, CDR2 SVGAGI. The CDR3 extends over 15 amino acids. The CDR3 DNA reads TGTGCCAGCAGTTCCGGGTCCGGGAGTGGGGGTACGCAGTATTTT. It yields the protein CASSSGSGSGGTQYF.

The chain couples TRBV24-1 to TRBJ2-1; 10 bases are shared with TRBD2. V lost 4 bases, J lost 7 bases, and 6 bases stayed unmatched. This CDR3 has 15 residues. CDR1 KGHDR and CDR2 SFDVKD come from the germline V gene. The CDR3 nucleotides are TGTGCCACCAGTGACCTAGCGGGAGATGTTAATGAGCAGTTCTTC. Residues: CATSDLAGDVNEQFF.

This clone appeared a few times. The chain combines TRBV9 with TRBJ2-7, with D possibly being TRBD1 (6 bases). Germline lookup yields CDR1 SGDLS and CDR2 YYNGEE. Trimming pared 1 base from V and 1 base from J, leaving 12 bases between. The CDR3 runs to 15 residues. This CDR3 reads CASSVSGDISYEQYF. The CDR3 DNA reads as TGTGCCAGCAGCGTAAGTGGGGACATATCCTACGAGCAGTACTTC.

The genes are TRBV13 and TRBJ1-1; D perhaps matches TRBD1 (6 bases). Germline V gene sequence: CDR1 PRHDT, CDR2 FYEKMQ (reference sequence). This CDR3 spans 17 amino acids. With 1 base removed from V and 3 bases from J, the gap between germline ends came to 18 bases. CDR3 region: CASSLAPGGGVDTEAFF. The CDR3 DNA is TGTGCCAGCAGCTTAGCCCCGGGAGGGGGAGTCGACACTGAAGCTTTCTTT.

The chain joins TRBV3-1 (or the pseudogene TRBV3-2) to TRBJ2-7; 8 bases agree with TRBD2. The trim removed 4 bases at V and 4 bases at J, leaving 3 bases unmatched. This CDR3 region has 13 residues. CDR1 is LGHDT, CDR2 YNNKEL, per germline (reference sequence). DNA of the CDR3: TGTGCCAGCAGCCGAGCGGGAGAATACGAGCAGTACTTC. As protein: CASSRAGEYEQYF.

This chain links TRBV5-1 with TRBJ1-2; D gene unclear. V lost 6 bases and J 4 bases, leaving 19 bases between the germline ends. The CDR3 loop spans 15 amino acids. Germline V CDR1 and CDR2: SGHRS, YFSETQ. CDR3 coding DNA: TGCGCCAGCACCTTCGACCCTGGGCACCTCTATGGCTACACCTTC. As protein: CASTFDPGHLYGYTF.

The V call is TRBV7-7, the J call TRBJ2-3; D perhaps matches TRBD2 (6 bases). The V end lost 6 bases, the J end lost 2 bases, and 21 bases lay between the germline ends. Germline loops: CDR1 SSHAT, CDR2 FNYEAQ (reference sequence). This CDR3 is 17 amino acids long. The CDR3 DNA reads as TGTGCCAGCAGGCCGGCCCCCGGGACTGATAACACAGATACGCAGTATTTT. Translated: CASRPAPGTDNTDTQYF.

V usage is TRBV14 and J usage is TRBJ1-1; 8 nucleotides line up with TRBD1. The CDR3 loop spans 13 amino acids. Germline lookup yields CDR1 SGHDN and CDR2 FVKESK. Losses at the gene ends were 9 bases for V and 0 bases for J; bases not matched to a gene: 3. CDR3 sequence reads: CASGQGLNTEAFF. CDR3 DNA sequence: TGTGCCAGTGGACAGGGTTTGAACACTGAAGCTTTCTTT. Using reference TRBV14 and TRBJ1-1 for the parts outside the CDR3, the full variable domain is EAGVTQFPSHSVIEKGQTVTLRCDPISGHDNLYWYRRVMGKEIKFLLHFVKESKQDESGMPNNRFLAERTGGTYSTLKVQPAELEDSGVYFCASGQGLNTEAFFGQGTRLTVV.

The V gene is TRBV18, the J gene TRBJ1-6; D ambiguous. The germline V gene encodes CDR1 KGHSH and CDR2 LQKENI. V was trimmed by 4 bases and J by 5 bases, leaving 9 bases between them. The CDR3 sequence is 14 residues long. The CDR3 region is CASSQAVNNSPLHF. CDR3 nucleotides: TGTGCCAGCTCACAAGCCGTAAATAATTCACCCCTCCACTTT. Drawing the rest from reference TRBV18 and TRBJ1-6, the complete variable domain is NAGVMQNPRHLVRRRGQEARLRCSPMKGHSHVYWYRQLPEEGLKFMVYLQKENIIDESGMPKERFSAEFPKEGPSILRIQQVVRGDSAAYFCASSQAVNNSPLHFGNGTRLTVT.

This chain connects TRBV30 to TRBJ2-7; 11 positions agree with TRBD1. The CDR3 consists of 14 residues. Looked up from germline, CDR1 is GTSNPN and CDR2 is SVGIG (reference sequence). V shed 2 bases, J shed 4 bases, and the junction held 4 bases outside the gene matches. The CDR3 region is CAWSRDRGAYEQYF. CDR3 bases: TGTGCCTGGAGTAGGGACAGGGGGGCTTACGAGCAGTACTTC. Together with reference TRBV30 and TRBJ2-7, the CDR3 gives the full variable domain: SQTIHQWPATLVQPVGSPLSLECTVEGTSNPNLYWYRQAAGRGLQLLFYSVGIGQISSEVPQNLSASRPQDRQFILSSKKLLLSDSGFYLCAWSRDRGAYEQYFGPGTRLTVT.

This chain connects TRBV24-1 to TRBJ2-3; 10 positions agree with TRBD2. Germline trimming cut 8 bases from V and 6 bases from J; bases unmatched to any gene: 4. Germline CDR1 and CDR2: KGHDR and SFDVKD. The CDR3 is 13 amino acids. The CDR3 DNA reads as TGTGCCACCACTAGCGGGGGACTTGATACGCAGTATTTT. Residues: CATTSGGLDTQYF.

The chain combines TRBV18 with TRBJ2-3; 9 nucleotides agree with TRBD1. The CDR3 has 17 amino acids. Germline V gene sequence: CDR1 KGHSH, CDR2 LQKENI. Unmatched junction bases numbered 11, after V lost 4 bases and J lost 3 bases. Here the CDR3 reads CASSLGQGGLGTDTQYF. CDR3 DNA sequence: TGTGCCAGCTCACTGGGACAGGGTGGACTCGGGACAGATACGCAGTATTTT.

The genes are TRBV15 and TRBJ1-2; 8 nucleotides agree with TRBD1. This CDR3 is built from 14 residues. Germline loops: CDR1 LNHNV, CDR2 YYDKDF (reference sequence). V lost 4 bases, J lost 13 bases, and 14 bases stayed unmatched. CDR3 nucleotide sequence: TGTGCCACCAGCAACCTGAGAGGACAGGGAGGAAGCACCTTC. Its protein product is CATSNLRGQGGSTF. Combining the CDR3 with reference TRBV15 and TRBJ1-2 gives the whole variable domain DAMVIQNPRYQVTQFGKPVTLSCSQTLNHNVMYWYQQKSSQAPKLLFHYYDKDFNNEADTPDNFQSRRPNTSFCFLDIRSPGLGDTAMYLCATSNLRGQGGSTFGSGTRLTVV.